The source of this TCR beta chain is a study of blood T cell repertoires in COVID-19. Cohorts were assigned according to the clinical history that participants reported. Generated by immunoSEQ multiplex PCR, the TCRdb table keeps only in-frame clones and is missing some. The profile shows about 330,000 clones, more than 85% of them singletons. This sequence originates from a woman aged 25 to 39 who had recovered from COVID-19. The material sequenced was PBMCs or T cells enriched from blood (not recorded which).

CDR3 region: CASSSDRMGYTF. In DNA, the CDR3 is TGTGCCAGCAGCTCCGACAGGATGGGCTACACCTTC. J is TRBJ1-2 and V is TRBV7-2; D is perhaps TRBD1 (6 bases). The germline V gene has CDR1 SGHTA and CDR2 FQGNSA. Trimming removed 4 bases at V and 8 bases at J, with 11 bases between. There are 12 residues in the CDR3.